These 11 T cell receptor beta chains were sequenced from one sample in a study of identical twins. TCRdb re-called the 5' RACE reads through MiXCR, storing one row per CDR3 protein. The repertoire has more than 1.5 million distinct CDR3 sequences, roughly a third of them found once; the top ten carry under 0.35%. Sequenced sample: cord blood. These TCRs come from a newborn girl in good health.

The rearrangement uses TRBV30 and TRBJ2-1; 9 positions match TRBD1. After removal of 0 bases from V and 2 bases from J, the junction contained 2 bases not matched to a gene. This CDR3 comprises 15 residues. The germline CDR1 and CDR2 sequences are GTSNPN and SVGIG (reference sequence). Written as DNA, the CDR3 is TGTGCCTGGAGTGTGGGACAGGGTACCTACAATGAGCAGTTCTTC. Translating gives CAWSVGQGTYNEQFF.

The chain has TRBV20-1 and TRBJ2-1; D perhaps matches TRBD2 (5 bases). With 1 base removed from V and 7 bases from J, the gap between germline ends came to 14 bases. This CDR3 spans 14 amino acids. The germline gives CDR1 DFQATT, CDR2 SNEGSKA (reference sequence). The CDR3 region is CSARGPQWRNEQFF. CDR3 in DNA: TGCAGTGCTAGAGGACCCCAGTGGAGGAATGAGCAGTTCTTC.

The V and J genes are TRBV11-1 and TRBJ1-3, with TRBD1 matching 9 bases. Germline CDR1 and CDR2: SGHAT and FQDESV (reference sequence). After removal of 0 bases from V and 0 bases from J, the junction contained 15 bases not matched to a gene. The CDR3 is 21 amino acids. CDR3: CASSLAGGQGPLLFSGNTIYF. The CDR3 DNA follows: TGTGCCAGCAGCTTAGCGGGAGGACAGGGGCCCCTGTTATTCTCTGGAAACACCATATATTTT.

CDR3 sequence reads: CASSLALIAGTDTQYF. The CDR3 DNA reads TGTGCCAGCAGCTTAGCGCTGATAGCGGGGACAGATACGCAGTATTTT. V usage is TRBV7-8 and J usage is TRBJ2-3; 8 positions agree with TRBD2. Germline V gene data show CDR1 as SGHVS and CDR2 as FQNEAQ. There are 16 residues in the CDR3. J gave up 3 bases and V 0 bases, and 5 bases lay outside the gene matches.

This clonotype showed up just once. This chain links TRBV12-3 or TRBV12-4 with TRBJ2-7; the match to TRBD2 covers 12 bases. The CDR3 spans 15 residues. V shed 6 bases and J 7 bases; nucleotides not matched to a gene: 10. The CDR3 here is CASRRLAGALNEQYF. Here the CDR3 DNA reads TGTGCCAGCAGACGACTAGCGGGGGCCTTGAATGAGCAGTACTTC.

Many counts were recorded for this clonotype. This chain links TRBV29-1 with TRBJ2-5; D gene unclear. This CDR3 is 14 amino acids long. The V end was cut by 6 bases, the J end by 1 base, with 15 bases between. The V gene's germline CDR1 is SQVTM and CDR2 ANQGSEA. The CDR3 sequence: CSVLSRGPQETQYF. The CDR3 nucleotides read TGCAGCGTCTTAAGCAGAGGCCCCCAAGAGACCCAGTACTTC.

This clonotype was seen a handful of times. The DNA for the CDR3 is TGTGCCAGCAGCCCCGCTGGACGTACTAGCACAGATACGCAGTATTTT. The encoded protein is CASSPAGRTSTDTQYF. V and J are TRBV6-5 and TRBJ2-3; D remains unclear. Trimming stripped 6 bases from V and 0 bases from J, with 16 bases between. CDR1 is MNHEY, CDR2 SVGAGI, per germline. This CDR3 is 16 amino acids long.

The CDR3 DNA is TGTGCCAGCAGCTTAGCGCCTACCCTACAAGAGACCCAGTACTTC. This codes for CASSLAPTLQETQYF. The chain is built from TRBV7-2 and TRBJ2-5, with D uncertain. Germline V gene lookup returns CDR1 SGHTA and CDR2 FQGNSA. This CDR3 contains 15 residues. Trimming took off 0 bases at V and 2 bases at J, with 10 bases between the two ends.

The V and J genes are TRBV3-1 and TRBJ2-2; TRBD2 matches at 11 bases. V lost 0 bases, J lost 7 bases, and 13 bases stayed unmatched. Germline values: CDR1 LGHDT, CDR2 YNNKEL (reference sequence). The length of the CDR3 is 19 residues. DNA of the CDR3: TGTGCCAGCAGCCAAGAGGTACTAGCGGGAGCAGGGATTGGCGGGGAGCTGTTTTTT. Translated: CASSQEVLAGAGIGGELFF.

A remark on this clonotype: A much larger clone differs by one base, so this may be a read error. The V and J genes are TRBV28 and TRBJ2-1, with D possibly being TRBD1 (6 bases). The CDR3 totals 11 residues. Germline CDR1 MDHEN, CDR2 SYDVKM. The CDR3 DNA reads TGTGCCTGCAGTACAGGGACTGAGCAGTTCTTC. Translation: CACSTGTEQFF.

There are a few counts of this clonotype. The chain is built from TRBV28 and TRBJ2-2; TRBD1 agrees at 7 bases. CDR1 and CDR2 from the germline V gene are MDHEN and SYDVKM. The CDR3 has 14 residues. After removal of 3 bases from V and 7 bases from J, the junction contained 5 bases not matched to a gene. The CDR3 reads CASSFQGGNGELFF. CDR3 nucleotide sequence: TGTGCCAGCAGTTTTCAAGGGGGCAACGGGGAGCTGTTTTTT.